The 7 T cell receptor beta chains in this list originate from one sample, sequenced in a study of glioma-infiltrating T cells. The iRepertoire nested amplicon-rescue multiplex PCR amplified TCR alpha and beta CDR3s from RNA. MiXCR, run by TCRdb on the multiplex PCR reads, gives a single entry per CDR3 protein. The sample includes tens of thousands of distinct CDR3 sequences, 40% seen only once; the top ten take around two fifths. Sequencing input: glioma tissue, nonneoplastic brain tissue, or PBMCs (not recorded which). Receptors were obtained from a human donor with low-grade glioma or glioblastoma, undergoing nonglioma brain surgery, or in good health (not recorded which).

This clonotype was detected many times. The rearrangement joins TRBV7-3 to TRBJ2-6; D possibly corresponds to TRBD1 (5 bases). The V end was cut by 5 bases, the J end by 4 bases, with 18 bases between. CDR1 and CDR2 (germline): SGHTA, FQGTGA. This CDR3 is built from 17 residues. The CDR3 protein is CASSPRGTLSGANVLTF. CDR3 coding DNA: TGTGCCAGCAGCCCTAGGGGAACGCTCTCCGGGGCCAACGTCCTGACTTTC.

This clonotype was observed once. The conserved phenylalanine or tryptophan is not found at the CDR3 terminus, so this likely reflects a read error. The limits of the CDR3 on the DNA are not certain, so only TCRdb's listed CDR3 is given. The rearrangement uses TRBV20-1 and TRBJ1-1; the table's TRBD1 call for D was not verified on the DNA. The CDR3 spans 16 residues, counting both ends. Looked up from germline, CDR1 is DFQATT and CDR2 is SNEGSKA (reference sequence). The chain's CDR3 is CSARVRDRGRNTGDFL.

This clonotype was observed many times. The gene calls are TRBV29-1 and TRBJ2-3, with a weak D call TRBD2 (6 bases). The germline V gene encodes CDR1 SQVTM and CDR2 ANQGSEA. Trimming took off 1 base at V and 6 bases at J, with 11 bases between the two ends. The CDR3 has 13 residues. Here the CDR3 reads CSVEGGGADTQYF. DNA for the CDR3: TGCAGCGTTGAAGGTGGCGGGGCTGATACGCAGTATTTT.

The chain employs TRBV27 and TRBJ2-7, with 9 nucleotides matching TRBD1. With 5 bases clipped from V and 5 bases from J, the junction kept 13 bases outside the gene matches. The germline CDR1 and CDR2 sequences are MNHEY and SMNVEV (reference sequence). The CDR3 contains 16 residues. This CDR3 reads CASSVLNPGQGHEQYF. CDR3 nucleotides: TGTGCCAGCAGTGTCCTCAATCCGGGACAGGGCCACGAGCAGTACTTC.

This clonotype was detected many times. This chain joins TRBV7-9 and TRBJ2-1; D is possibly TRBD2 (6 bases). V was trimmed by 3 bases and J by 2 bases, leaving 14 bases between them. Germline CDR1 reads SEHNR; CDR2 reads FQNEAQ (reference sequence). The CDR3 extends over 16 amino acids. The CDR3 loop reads CASSLLVGGTYNEQFF. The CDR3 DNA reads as TGTGCCAGCAGCTTGCTTGTGGGCGGGACCTACAATGAGCAGTTCTTC.

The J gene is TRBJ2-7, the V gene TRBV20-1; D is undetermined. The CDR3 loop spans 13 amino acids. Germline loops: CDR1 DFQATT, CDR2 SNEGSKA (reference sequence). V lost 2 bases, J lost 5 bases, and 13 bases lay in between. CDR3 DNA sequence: TGCAGTGCTAGATATGGCACCTACAACGAGCAGTACTTC. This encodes CSARYGTYNEQYF.

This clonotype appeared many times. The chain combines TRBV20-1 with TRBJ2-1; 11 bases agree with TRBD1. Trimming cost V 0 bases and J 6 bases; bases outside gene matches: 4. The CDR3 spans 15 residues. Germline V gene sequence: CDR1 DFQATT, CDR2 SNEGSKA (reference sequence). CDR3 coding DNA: TGCAGTGCTAGAGAGGACAGGGGGCGCTTCAATGAGCAGTTCTTC. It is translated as CSAREDRGRFNEQFF.